This T cell receptor beta chain was captured in a study of blood T cell repertoires in COVID-19. Study summary: Acute and convalescent COVID-19 specimens originated in the United States, Italy and Spain. PBMCs, B-cell-depleted T cells, or T cells were the source of the cDNA or gDNA that made up the material.

Authors' methods: Researchers report that nucleated cell counts were estimated from reference gene primer amplification. The protocol was immunoSEQ multiplex PCR, while the TCRdb copy is restricted to in-frame clones and leaves out a portion. The DNA was the basis for D and trimming; V, J and clone size are from that table. This sample yields 150,000 to 200,000 clones, of which around nine tenths are seen a single time; about 4.7% belongs to the top ten. Germline assignment: CDR1 GTSNPN and CDR2 SVGIG (reference sequence). This CDR3 region has 21 residues. Losses at the gene ends were 1 base for V and 3 bases for J; bases not matched to a gene: 22.

The chain combines TRBV30 with TRBJ1-5, with 9 bases that match TRBD1. The TCR sequence derives from a human donor in a cohort sampled during active COVID-19. Input material: peripheral blood. The CDR3 region has the DNA TGTGCCTGGAGTGCCCTGCCCCTCGGGGGACAGGGTAGAGGGGTCAATCAGCCCCAGCATTTT. Its translation: CAWSALPLGGQGRGVNQPQHF. The whole variable domain, filled in from reference TRBV30 and TRBJ1-5, reads SQTIHQWPATLVQPVGSPLSLECTVEGTSNPNLYWYRQAAGRGLQLLFYSVGIGQISSEVPQNLSASRPQDRQFILSSKKLLLSDSGFYLCAWSALPLGGQGRGVNQPQHFGDGTRLSIL.